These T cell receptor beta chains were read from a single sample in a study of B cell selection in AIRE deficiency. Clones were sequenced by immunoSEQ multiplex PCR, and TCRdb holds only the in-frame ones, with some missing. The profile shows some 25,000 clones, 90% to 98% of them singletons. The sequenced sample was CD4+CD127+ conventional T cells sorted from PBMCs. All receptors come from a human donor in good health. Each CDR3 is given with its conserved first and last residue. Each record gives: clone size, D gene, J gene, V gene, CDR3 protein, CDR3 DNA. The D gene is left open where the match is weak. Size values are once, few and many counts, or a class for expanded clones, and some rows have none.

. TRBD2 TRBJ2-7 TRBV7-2 CASILAGGPYEQYF TGTGCCAGCATCCTAGCGGGAGGGCCCTACGAGCAGTACTTC
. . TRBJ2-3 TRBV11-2 CASSLEPSTDTQYF TGTGCCAGCAGCTTAGAGCCTAGCACAGATACGCAGTATTTT
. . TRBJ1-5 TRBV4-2 CASSPDLNQPQHF TGTGCCAGCAGCCCGGATCTTAATCAGCCCCAGCATTTT
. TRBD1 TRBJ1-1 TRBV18 CASSPGQGLTEAFF TGTGCCAGCTCACCGGGACAGGGCCTCACTGAAGCTTTCTTT
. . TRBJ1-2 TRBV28 CASRPGPVYGYTF TGTGCCAGCAGACCGGGACCCGTCTATGGCTACACCTTC
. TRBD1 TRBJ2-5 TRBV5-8 CASSLEGAGQETQYF TGTGCCAGCAGCTTGGAGGGGGCAGGACAAGAGACCCAGTACTTC
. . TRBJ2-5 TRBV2 CASKGGETQYF TGTGCCAGCAAAGGGGGGGAGACCCAGTACTTC
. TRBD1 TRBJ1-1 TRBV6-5 CASSNRGKGTEAFF TGTGCCAGCAGCAACAGGGGGAAGGGGACTGAAGCTTTCTTT
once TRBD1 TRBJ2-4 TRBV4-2 CASSPAGQGKNIQYF TGTGCCAGCAGCCCGGCGGGACAGGGGAAAAACATTCAGTACTTC
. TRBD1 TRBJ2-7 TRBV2 CASSVSRGLSEQYF TGTGCCAGCAGTGTAAGCAGGGGGTTATCCGAGCAGTACTTC
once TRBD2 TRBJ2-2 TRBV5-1 CASSPAGDTGELFF TGCGCCAGCAGCCCGGCGGGGGATACCGGGGAGCTGTTTTTT
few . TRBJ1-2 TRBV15 CATSRDSAGSYTF TGTGCCACCAGCAGAGATTCCGCGGGTAGCTACACCTTC
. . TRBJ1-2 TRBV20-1 CSAGRQGGYTF TGCAGTGCTGGGCGTCAGGGCGGCTACACCTTC
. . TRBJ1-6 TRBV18 CASSPGRDSPLHF TGTGCCAGCTCACCAGGGAGGGATTCACCCCTCCACTTT
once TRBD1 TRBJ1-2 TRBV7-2 CASSFSATGGGYTF TGTGCCAGCAGCTTCTCGGCGACAGGGGGGGGCTACACCTTC
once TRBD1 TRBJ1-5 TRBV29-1 CSAGQGGNQPQHF TGCAGCGCTGGACAGGGTGGGAATCAGCCCCAGCATTTT
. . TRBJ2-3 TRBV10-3 CAISGPLKGEGTDTQYF TGTGCCATCAGTGGGCCCCTTAAGGGTGAGGGCACAGATACGCAGTATTTT
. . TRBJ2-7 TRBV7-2 CASSRGPEDYEQYF TGTGCCAGCAGCCGAGGGCCCGAGGACTACGAGCAGTACTTC
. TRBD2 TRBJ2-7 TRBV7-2 CASSAATGLAGGEQYF TGTGCCAGCAGCGCAGCCACCGGACTAGCGGGAGGCGAGCAGTACTTC
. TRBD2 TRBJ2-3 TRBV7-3 CASSLTSGRGEGTDTQYF TGTGCCAGCAGCCTGACTAGCGGGAGAGGGGAGGGCACAGATACGCAGTATTTT
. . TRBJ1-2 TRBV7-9 CASSLVGATNPFF TGTGCCAGCAGCTTAGTGGGTGCGACTAACCCATTCTTC
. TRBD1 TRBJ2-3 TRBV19 CASSELDRLTDTQYF TGTGCCAGTAGTGAATTGGACAGGCTCACAGATACGCAGTATTTT
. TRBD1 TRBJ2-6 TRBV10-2 CASSHPGGSGANVLTF TGCGCCAGCAGCCACCCAGGGGGATCTGGGGCCAACGTCCTGACTTTC
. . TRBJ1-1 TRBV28 CASSFLGPGPTEAFF TGTGCCAGCAGTTTCCTCGGACCTGGACCCACTGAAGCTTTCTTT
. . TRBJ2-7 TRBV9 CASSKGLADTYEQYF TGTGCCAGCAGCAAGGGGCTAGCCGATACCTACGAGCAGTACTTC
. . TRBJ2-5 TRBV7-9 CASSLQFDGETQYF TGTGCCAGCAGCTTACAGTTCGACGGAGAGACCCAGTACTTC
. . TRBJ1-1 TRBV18 CASSPLPRDEAFF TGTGCCAGCTCACCCCTGCCGCGAGACGAAGCTTTCTTT
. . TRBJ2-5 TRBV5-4 CASSSQETQYF TGTGCCAGCAGCTCACAAGAGACCCAGTACTTC
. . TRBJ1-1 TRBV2 CASSADTNTEAFF TGTGCCAGCAGTGCCGACACGAACACTGAAGCTTTCTTT
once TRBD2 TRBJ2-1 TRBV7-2 CASSPLAGEQFF TGTGCCAGCAGTCCACTAGCGGGCGAGCAGTTCTTC
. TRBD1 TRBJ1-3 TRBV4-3 CASSQERTGGQGTIYF TGCGCCAGCAGCCAAGAAAGGACAGGGGGGCAAGGCACCATATATTTT
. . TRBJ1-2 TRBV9 CASSPSVDYGYTF TGTGCCAGCAGCCCCTCGGTGGACTATGGCTACACCTTC
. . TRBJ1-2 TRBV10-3 CAISESRTKYGYTF TGTGCCATCAGTGAGTCGCGGACAAAGTATGGCTACACCTTC
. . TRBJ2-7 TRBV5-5 CASSLGRDGTYEQYF TGTGCCAGCAGCTTGGGGAGGGACGGAACCTACGAGCAGTACTTC
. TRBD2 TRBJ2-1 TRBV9 CASSVGTSGRASNEQFF TGTGCCAGCAGCGTGGGGACTAGCGGGAGGGCCAGCAATGAGCAGTTCTTC
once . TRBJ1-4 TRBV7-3 CASSLTGQFNEKLFF TGTGCCAGCAGCTTAACAGGACAGTTTAATGAAAAACTGTTTTTT
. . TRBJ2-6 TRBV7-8 CASSFPGANVLTF TGTGCCAGCAGCTTTCCCGGGGCCAACGTCCTGACTTTC
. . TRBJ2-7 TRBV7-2 CASSPRASSYEQYF TGTGCCAGCAGCCCCCGGGCCAGCTCCTACGAGCAGTACTTC
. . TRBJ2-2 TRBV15 CATSRPSNTGELFF TGTGCCACCAGCAGACCATCGAACACCGGGGAGCTGTTTTTT
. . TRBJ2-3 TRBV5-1 CASRTGHISGTDTQYF TGCGCCAGCAGGACGGGACACATCTCGGGCACAGATACGCAGTATTTT
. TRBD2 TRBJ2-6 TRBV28 CASSFSLAGVAGANVLTF TGTGCCAGCAGTTTCAGTCTAGCGGGAGTCGCCGGGGCCAACGTCCTGACTTTC
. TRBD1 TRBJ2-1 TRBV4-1 CASSRYGDRAYNEQFF TGCGCCAGCAGCCGATATGGGGACAGGGCGTACAATGAGCAGTTCTTC
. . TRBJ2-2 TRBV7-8 CASSPTGPTNTGELFF TGTGCCAGCAGCCCGACGGGACCTACGAACACCGGGGAGCTGTTTTTT
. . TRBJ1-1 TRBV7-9 CASSRKGRLSDEAFF TGTGCCAGCAGTCGTAAGGGACGGCTTTCTGATGAAGCTTTCTTT
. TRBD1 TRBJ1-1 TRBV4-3 CASSLGQGVTEAFF TGCGCCAGCAGCCTGGGACAGGGAGTCACTGAAGCTTTCTTT
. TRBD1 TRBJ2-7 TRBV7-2 CASSDGDRGSREQYF TGTGCCAGCAGCGACGGGGACAGGGGGAGTCGCGAGCAGTACTTC
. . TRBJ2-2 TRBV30 CAWSVRVRNTGELFF TGTGCCTGGAGTGTACGGGTCCGAAACACCGGGGAGCTGTTTTTT
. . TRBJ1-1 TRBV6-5 CASRLAGQPNTEAFF TGTGCCAGCAGACTAGCCGGACAGCCGAACACTGAAGCTTTCTTT
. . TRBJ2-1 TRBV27 CASSRSLAPSSYNEQFF TGTGCCAGCAGTCGTAGTTTAGCCCCGAGCTCCTACAATGAGCAGTTCTTC
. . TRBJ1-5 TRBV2 CASSGVGGTQHF TGTGCCAGCAGTGGGGTCGGGGGGACCCAGCATTTT